This paragraph reports one TCR beta chain. Its antigen remains unidentified. One base away there is no much larger clone; base qualities are not given. These data originate in a study of cytomegalovirus exposure and HLA in healthy donors (dated by TCRdb to between 2016 and 2019). Context from the whole study: An earlier analysis of some 550 of the donors reported roughly 270 Gb of sequence data and more than 90 million unique TCR beta sequences from roughly 200 million T cells. Among around 400 genotyped donors of the cohort, an average of roughly 230,000 unique TCR beta nucleotide sequences was sequenced per donor, of which 15% to 20% were non-productive. The number of typed donors differed by locus: about 620-640 for A, B, C, DRB1 and DQB1; 500 to 550 for DQA1; some 610 for DPA1; and around 490 for DPB1. An earlier analysis of some 500 of the donors used high-throughput TCR beta sequencing to judge whether each TCR beta V gene segment behaved as functional or pseudogenic. The study aimed to test whether cataloging public T cell receptors could reveal signatures of past pathogen exposure. Because of strong linkage in the cohort, 5 or 6 DR-DQ haplotypes were treated as single units for association and clustering. In a later genetic analysis, genome-wide SNP genotypes for about 60% of the 666 donors were used, and that subset was treated as a discovery cohort. An early release covering roughly 600 HLA-typed donors comprised approximately 290 gigabases of sequencing data and around 85 million unique TCR sequences. The study used immunosequencing to profile the T cell repertoires of some 600 subjects and linked those repertoires to cytomegalovirus serostatus. Besides the first cohort of about 730 subjects, a separate validation cohort made up of roughly 130 different subjects was used. Both class I and class II loci were covered by HLA typing, at four-digit resolution. To predict cytomegalovirus infection status, the study combined high-throughput TCR immunosequencing, statistical association of individual TCRs with disease status, and machine learning. Alongside the repertoire data, information on donor age, sex, ethnicity and CMV serostatus was compiled. Every repertoire in the discovery cohort had been generated on one and the same sequencing platform. Of the approximately 400 genotyped donors, around 81% fell in the genetic ancestry cluster associated with self-reported Caucasian donors. In the later analysis, no new phenotypic data were used to find candidate immune exposures; instead, reliance was placed on TCR beta sequences and their occurrence across donors. A later analysis re-examined previously published TCR beta repertoires from roughly 650 donors and added high-resolution HLA genotyping to investigate patterns of TCR occurrence.

The method was the immunoSEQ multiplex PCR assay. The multiplex PCR relied on a mix of 60 forward primers for TCR Vbeta segments and 13 reverse primers for TCR Jbeta segments. A multiplex PCR assay on genomic DNA amplified the CDR3 region of rearranged TCR beta genes. On the Illumina HiSeq System, the amplified TCR beta libraries were sequenced as 87-base-pair reads. On the study's bioinformatics: In a later analysis, tens of millions of unique TCR beta chains were counted across the 690 or so repertoires, and roughly 10 million of these chains were shared by at least two donors. A nearest-neighbor algorithm error-corrected the raw reads and collapsed the reads into unique sequences, merging closely related sequences to remove PCR and sequencing errors. V, D and J gene segments were assigned by aligning CDR3 sequences to IMGT reference sequences. Each retained sequence needed at least a six-nucleotide match to both a V gene segment and a J gene segment. A rearrangement counted as productive if the CDR3 had no stop codons and remained in frame with V and J, and every other rearrangement counted as non-productive. Following IMGT convention, CDR3 was defined as the stretch from the second conserved V-encoded cysteine up to the conserved J-encoded phenylalanine. In an earlier analysis of approximately 590 of the donors, sequences lacking an unambiguous match to a single V gene segment were excluded. An earlier analysis of a few hundred of the donors classified V segments as functional when productive rearrangements were above 56.7% and as segregating when the standard deviation between donors was above 5%. A statistical classification framework was built to diagnose cytomegalovirus status from the catalog of TCR beta chain sequences. V and J gene assignment, in a later analysis, came from comparing TCR nucleotide sequences with IMGT/GENE-DB human TR gene sequences. Using the TCRdist pipeline, a later analysis assigned CDR3 sequences along with most-parsimonious VDJ recombination scenarios. In a later analysis, every TCR beta chain was defined by the combination of its CDR3 amino acid sequence and its V-gene family, and reads without a unique V-gene family were dropped. A later analysis removed several hundred highly shared, low-generation-probability nucleotide sequences to deal with suspected cross-contamination and a sequencing artifact. For each public chain, a later analysis derived a clonal expansion index from normalized ranks of inferred template counts within each repertoire. In a later analysis, generation probabilities were computed using a VDJ recombination model fitted to out-of-frame rearrangements, and the results were checked against IGoR. In a later analysis, hypergeometric tests were used to score TCR-TCR, TCR-HLA and TCR-CMV co-occurrence, with a repertoire-size bias correction applied to TCR pairs. To estimate false discovery rates, a later analysis permuted the HLA or CMV assignments 20 times. In a later analysis, co-occurring TCRs were grouped using DBSCAN, with TCRdist sequence similarity added in when clustering inside HLA-allele-positive subsets. Repertoires with fewer than 30,000 or more than 120,000 public chains, plus five repertoires with anomalous nucleotide sharing, were excluded from co-occurrence clustering. TCRdb took over this immuneACCESS table, retaining in-frame rearrangements with V and J assigned. Such tables are incomplete; in checked studies, under half of the missing clones stem from an unresolved V gene, and the remainder is unexplained. D and trimming come from the DNA, and the V and J calls and clone size come from that table. In all, the sample holds some 170,000 clones, and about 69% of those were seen once. The ten top clones hold about 2.5% of the sample.

Beyond this particular receptor, the publication reports: A cluster of highly shared sequence variants was judged likely to be a technical artifact of the sequencing pipeline. In vitro tests confirmed that a few of the cytomegalovirus-associated TCR beta chains recognize cytomegalovirus antigens. The 87-base-pair reads could not distinguish some IMGT-functional V segments, including TRBV6-2 and TRBV6-3, so those segments were excluded. Because counts were too low, seventeen rarely observed V segments, including chromosome 9 orphons, were excluded from the earlier analysis of around 640 of the donors. In both the original and validation cohorts, the classifier was reported to diagnose cytomegalovirus status with high specificity and sensitivity. V-gene and J-gene trimming of TCR beta chains was associated with a missense DCLRE1C variant in a later genetic analysis, and the association was replicated in an independent cohort. In a later analysis, around 17,000 TCR beta sequences were associated with specific HLA alleles at a false discovery rate of 0.05. It was suggested by the authors that the approach could potentially be generalized to other disease states and immunological phenotypes. A further reported finding was that TCR beta sequences accurately predicted the HLA-A and HLA-B alleles for most subjects in the first cohort. Sequencing depth was assumed to be roughly uniform across donors in the presence/absence analyses, though that assumption may not hold. According to a later analysis, parvovirus B19, influenza, CMV and Epstein-Barr virus appeared linked to several top co-occurrence clusters. Across donors, most TCR sequences were observed very rarely, whereas some public TCRs were present in many individuals. Because some donors lacked HLA typing at each locus, the association tests relied only on the typed subset. According to a later analysis, most CMV-associated TCR beta chains appeared to be HLA-restricted, and the HLA associations seemed to be driven largely by CMV exposure. In a later analysis, HLA-associated TCR beta chains showed more clonal expansion and lower generation probabilities than non-associated chains that were equally common. The only immune exposure information available for the cohort was CMV serostatus. Assigning TCR associations to individual alleles was difficult when HLA alleles, especially DR and DQ, strongly co-occurred. According to a later analysis, TCR association rates differed among HLA loci, with DRB1 alleles showing the most associated TCRs and HLA-C alleles showing the fewest. Linkage disequilibrium might explain the correlated functional status among segregating V segments, but an unknown experimental factor could not be ruled out. In this cohort, only TCR beta chains were sequenced, and detectable features were limited by the absence of alpha or paired-chain data. An earlier analysis of 587 of the donors showed that most TCR beta V segments appeared in productive rearrangements either about 90% or about 30% of the time, which broadly matched IMGT annotations. A total of about 180 TCR beta chains were listed by the study as associated with cytomegalovirus. Compared with the roughly 700-donor mean, donors in an Asian-associated ancestry cluster had fewer N-insertions in productive TCRs, according to a later genetic analysis.

From the cysteine through the phenylalanine, the CDR3 covers 18 amino acids. Of all the DNA, just the CDR3 is kept, 54 bases in frame from base 1. Trimming leaves V shorter by 0 bases and J shorter by 5 bases, with the junction holding 14 bases beyond the gene matches. As encoded in the germline V gene, CDR1 is LGHNA while CDR2 is YNFKEQ. The cohort was made up of approximately 670 healthy bone marrow donors. At the time of sampling, all cohort members were nominally healthy, though unrecorded immune exposures were likely present. Of the 650 to 750 cohort members, 250 to 300 had positive CMV serostatus and approximately 360 had negative CMV serostatus, and CMV serostatus was not recorded for the donor. A peripheral blood sample was collected from each donor, and TCR beta sequencing was performed on peripheral blood mononuclear cells. The Qiagen DNeasy Blood Extraction Kit was used to extract genomic DNA from the blood cell samples.

The sequence was obtained from a human donor in good health. The sequence joins TRBV4-2 to TRBJ2-5; a stretch of 8 junction bases matches TRBD2. The sample was PBMCs. The DNA sequence is given as TGTGCCAGCAGCCAAGATCGGGGTAGCGGGGCCTCCATGGAGACCCAGTACTTC. This translates into CASSQDRGSGASMETQYF.